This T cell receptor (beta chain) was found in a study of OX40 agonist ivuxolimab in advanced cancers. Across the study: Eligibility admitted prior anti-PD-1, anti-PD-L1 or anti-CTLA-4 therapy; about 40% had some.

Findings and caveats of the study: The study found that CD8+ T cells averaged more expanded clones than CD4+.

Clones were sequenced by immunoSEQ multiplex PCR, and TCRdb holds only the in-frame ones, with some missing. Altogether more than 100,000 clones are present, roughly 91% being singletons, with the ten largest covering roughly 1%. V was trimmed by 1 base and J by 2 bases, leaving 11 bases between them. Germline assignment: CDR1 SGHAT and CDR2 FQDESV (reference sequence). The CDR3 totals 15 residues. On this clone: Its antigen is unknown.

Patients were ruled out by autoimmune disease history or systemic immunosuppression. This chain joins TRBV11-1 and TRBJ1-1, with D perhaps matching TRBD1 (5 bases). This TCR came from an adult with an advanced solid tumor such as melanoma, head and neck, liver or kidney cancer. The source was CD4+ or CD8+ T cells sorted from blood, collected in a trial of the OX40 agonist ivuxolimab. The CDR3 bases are TGTGCCAGCAGCTTAGGAGGGGCGGGAAACACTGAAGCTTTCTTT. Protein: CASSLGGAGNTEAFF.